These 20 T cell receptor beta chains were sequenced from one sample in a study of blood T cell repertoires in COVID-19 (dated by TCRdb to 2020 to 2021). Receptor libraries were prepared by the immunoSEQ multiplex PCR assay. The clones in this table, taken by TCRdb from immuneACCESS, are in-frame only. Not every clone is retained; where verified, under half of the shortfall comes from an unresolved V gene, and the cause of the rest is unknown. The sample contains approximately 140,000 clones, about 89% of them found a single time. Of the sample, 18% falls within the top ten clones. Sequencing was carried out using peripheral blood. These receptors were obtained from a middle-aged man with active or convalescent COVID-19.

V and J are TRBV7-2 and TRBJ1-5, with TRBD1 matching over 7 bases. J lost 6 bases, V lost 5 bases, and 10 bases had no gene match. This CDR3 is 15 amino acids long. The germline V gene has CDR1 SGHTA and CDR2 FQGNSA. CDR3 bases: TGTGCCAGCAGCCTTGCAGGGGGACCCTCTCAGCCCCAGCATTTT. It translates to CASSLAGGPSQPQHF.

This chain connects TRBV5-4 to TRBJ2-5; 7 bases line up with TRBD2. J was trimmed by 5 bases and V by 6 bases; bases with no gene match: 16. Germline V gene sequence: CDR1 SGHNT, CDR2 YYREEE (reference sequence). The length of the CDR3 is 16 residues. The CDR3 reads CASTKEAGRLGETQYF. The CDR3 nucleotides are TGTGCCAGCACAAAAGAAGCGGGGCGGCTTGGGGAGACCCAGTACTTC.

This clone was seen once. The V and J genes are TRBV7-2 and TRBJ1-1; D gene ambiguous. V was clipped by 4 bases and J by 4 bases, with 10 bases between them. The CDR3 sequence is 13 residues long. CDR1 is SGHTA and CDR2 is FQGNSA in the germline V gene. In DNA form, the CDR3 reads TGTGCCAGCAGCTCGGTTGGAGGCACTGAAGCTTTCTTT. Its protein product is CASSSVGGTEAFF.

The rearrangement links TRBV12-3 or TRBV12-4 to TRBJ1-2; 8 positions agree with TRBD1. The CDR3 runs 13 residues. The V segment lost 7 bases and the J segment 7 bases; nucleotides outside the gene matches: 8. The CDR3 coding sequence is TGTGCCAGCACAGGACAGGGTCATTCTGGCTACACCTTC. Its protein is CASTGQGHSGYTF.

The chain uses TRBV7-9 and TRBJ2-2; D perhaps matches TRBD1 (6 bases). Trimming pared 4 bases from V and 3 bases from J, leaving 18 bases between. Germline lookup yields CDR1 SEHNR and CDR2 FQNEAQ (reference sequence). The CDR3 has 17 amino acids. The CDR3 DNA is TGTGCCAGCAGCTCGCGACAGGAACTGAGGGACACCGGGGAGCTGTTTTTT. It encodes CASSSRQELRDTGELFF.

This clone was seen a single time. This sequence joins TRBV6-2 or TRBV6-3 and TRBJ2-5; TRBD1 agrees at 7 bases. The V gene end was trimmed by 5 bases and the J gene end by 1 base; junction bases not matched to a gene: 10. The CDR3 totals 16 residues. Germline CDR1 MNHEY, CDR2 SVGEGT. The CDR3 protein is CASSPDRMELQETQYF. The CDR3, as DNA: TGTGCCAGCAGTCCGGACAGGATGGAGCTCCAAGAGACCCAGTACTTC.

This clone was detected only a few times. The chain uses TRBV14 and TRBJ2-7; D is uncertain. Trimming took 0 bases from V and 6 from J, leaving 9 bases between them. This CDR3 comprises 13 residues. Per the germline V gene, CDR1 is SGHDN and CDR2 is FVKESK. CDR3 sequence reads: CASSQDLTGEQYF. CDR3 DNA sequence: TGTGCCAGCAGCCAAGATCTGACTGGCGAGCAGTACTTC.

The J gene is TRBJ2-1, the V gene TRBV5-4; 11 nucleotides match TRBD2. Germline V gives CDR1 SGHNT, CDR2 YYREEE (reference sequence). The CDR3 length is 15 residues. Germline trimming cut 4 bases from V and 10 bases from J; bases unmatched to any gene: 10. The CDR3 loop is CASSQTSGSRAEQFF. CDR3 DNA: TGTGCCAGCAGCCAAACTAGCGGGAGCCGTGCCGAGCAGTTCTTC.

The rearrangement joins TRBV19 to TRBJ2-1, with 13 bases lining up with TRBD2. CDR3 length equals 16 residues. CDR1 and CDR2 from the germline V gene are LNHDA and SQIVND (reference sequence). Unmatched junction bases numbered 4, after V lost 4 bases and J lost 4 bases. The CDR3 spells CASSTQGLAGYNEQFF. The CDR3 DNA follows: TGTGCCAGTAGTACCCAGGGACTAGCGGGGTACAATGAGCAGTTCTTC.

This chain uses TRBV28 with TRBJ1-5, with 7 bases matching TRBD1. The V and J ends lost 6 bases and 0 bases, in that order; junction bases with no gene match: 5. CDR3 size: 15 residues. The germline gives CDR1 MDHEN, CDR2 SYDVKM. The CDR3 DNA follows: TGTGCCAGCAGCTGGGGACAGAATAGCAATCAGCCCCAGCATTTT. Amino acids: CASSWGQNSNQPQHF.

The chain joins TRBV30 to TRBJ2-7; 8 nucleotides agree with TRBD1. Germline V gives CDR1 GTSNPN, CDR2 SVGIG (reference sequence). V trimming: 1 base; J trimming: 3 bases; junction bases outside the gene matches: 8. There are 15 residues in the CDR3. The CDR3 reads CAWSGDRLYGYEQYF. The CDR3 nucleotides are TGTGCCTGGAGTGGGGACAGGCTTTATGGCTACGAGCAGTACTTC. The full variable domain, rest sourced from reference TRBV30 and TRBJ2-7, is SQTIHQWPATLVQPVGSPLSLECTVEGTSNPNLYWYRQAAGRGLQLLFYSVGIGQISSEVPQNLSASRPQDRQFILSSKKLLLSDSGFYLCAWSGDRLYGYEQYFGPGTRLTVT.

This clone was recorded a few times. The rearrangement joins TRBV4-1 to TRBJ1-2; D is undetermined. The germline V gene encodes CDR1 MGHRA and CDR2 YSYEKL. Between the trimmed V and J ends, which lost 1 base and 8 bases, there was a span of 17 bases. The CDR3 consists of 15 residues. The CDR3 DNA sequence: TGCGCCAGCAGCCAAGTTAGGGAGGATCGAGGCGGCTACACCTTC. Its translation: CASSQVREDRGGYTF.

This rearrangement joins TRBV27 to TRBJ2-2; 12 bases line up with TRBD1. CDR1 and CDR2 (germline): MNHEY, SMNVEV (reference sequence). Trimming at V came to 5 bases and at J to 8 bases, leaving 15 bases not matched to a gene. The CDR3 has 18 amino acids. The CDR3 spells CASSILSSGTGGIGELFF. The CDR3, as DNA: TGTGCCAGCAGTATCCTCTCATCCGGGACAGGGGGCATTGGGGAGCTGTTTTTT.

CDR3 nucleotides: TGTGCCAGCAGTGAATCTATTAGCGGTTGGGTGAACACTGAAGCTTTCTTT. It translates to CASSESISGWVNTEAFF. The chain combines TRBV6-1 with TRBJ1-1; unclear D gene. V was clipped by 2 bases and J by 0 bases, with 16 bases between them. The CDR3 has 17 residues. CDR1 and CDR2 (germline): MNHNS, SASEGT.

The CDR3 DNA reads as TGTGCCAGCAGCCAAGAGGGGACAAGGGATAACATTCAGTACTTC. Amino acid sequence: CASSQEGTRDNIQYF. This chain joins TRBV4-2 and TRBJ2-4, with a possible D match to TRBD1 (6 bases). CDR3 length: 15 residues. V was cut by 0 bases and J by 7 bases, with 13 bases left in between. Germline V gene sequence: CDR1 LGHNA, CDR2 YNFKEQ.

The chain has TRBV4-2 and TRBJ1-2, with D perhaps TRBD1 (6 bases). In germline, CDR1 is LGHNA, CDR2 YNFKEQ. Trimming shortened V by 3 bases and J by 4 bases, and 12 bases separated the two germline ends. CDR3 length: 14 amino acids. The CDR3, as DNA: TGTGCCAGCAGCCAGAATCAGGGGTTCTATGGCTACACCTTC. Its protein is CASSQNQGFYGYTF.

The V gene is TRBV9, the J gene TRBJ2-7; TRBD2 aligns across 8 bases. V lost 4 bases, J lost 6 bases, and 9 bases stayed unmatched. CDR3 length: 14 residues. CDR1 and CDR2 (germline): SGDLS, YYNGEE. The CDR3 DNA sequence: TGTGCCAGCAGCACGCGGGGGGAAAATACCGAGCAGTACTTC. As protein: CASSTRGENTEQYF.

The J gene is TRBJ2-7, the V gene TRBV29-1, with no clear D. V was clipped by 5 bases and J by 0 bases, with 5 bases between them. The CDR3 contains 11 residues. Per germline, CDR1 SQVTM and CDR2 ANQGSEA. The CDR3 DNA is TGCAGCGTTTCAATCTCCTACGAGCAGTACTTC. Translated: CSVSISYEQYF.

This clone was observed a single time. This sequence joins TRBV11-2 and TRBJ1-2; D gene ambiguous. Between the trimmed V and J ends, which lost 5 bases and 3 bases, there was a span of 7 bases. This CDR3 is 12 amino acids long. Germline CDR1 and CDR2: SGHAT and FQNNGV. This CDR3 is CASSHGDYGYTF. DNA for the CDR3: TGTGCCAGCAGCCATGGAGACTATGGCTACACCTTC.

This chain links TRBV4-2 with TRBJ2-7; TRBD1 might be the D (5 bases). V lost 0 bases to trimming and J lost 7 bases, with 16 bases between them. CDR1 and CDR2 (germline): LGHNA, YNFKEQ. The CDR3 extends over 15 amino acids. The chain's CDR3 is CASSQDPSGLGEQYF. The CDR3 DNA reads TGTGCCAGCAGCCAAGATCCCTCAGGGTTGGGAGAGCAGTACTTC.